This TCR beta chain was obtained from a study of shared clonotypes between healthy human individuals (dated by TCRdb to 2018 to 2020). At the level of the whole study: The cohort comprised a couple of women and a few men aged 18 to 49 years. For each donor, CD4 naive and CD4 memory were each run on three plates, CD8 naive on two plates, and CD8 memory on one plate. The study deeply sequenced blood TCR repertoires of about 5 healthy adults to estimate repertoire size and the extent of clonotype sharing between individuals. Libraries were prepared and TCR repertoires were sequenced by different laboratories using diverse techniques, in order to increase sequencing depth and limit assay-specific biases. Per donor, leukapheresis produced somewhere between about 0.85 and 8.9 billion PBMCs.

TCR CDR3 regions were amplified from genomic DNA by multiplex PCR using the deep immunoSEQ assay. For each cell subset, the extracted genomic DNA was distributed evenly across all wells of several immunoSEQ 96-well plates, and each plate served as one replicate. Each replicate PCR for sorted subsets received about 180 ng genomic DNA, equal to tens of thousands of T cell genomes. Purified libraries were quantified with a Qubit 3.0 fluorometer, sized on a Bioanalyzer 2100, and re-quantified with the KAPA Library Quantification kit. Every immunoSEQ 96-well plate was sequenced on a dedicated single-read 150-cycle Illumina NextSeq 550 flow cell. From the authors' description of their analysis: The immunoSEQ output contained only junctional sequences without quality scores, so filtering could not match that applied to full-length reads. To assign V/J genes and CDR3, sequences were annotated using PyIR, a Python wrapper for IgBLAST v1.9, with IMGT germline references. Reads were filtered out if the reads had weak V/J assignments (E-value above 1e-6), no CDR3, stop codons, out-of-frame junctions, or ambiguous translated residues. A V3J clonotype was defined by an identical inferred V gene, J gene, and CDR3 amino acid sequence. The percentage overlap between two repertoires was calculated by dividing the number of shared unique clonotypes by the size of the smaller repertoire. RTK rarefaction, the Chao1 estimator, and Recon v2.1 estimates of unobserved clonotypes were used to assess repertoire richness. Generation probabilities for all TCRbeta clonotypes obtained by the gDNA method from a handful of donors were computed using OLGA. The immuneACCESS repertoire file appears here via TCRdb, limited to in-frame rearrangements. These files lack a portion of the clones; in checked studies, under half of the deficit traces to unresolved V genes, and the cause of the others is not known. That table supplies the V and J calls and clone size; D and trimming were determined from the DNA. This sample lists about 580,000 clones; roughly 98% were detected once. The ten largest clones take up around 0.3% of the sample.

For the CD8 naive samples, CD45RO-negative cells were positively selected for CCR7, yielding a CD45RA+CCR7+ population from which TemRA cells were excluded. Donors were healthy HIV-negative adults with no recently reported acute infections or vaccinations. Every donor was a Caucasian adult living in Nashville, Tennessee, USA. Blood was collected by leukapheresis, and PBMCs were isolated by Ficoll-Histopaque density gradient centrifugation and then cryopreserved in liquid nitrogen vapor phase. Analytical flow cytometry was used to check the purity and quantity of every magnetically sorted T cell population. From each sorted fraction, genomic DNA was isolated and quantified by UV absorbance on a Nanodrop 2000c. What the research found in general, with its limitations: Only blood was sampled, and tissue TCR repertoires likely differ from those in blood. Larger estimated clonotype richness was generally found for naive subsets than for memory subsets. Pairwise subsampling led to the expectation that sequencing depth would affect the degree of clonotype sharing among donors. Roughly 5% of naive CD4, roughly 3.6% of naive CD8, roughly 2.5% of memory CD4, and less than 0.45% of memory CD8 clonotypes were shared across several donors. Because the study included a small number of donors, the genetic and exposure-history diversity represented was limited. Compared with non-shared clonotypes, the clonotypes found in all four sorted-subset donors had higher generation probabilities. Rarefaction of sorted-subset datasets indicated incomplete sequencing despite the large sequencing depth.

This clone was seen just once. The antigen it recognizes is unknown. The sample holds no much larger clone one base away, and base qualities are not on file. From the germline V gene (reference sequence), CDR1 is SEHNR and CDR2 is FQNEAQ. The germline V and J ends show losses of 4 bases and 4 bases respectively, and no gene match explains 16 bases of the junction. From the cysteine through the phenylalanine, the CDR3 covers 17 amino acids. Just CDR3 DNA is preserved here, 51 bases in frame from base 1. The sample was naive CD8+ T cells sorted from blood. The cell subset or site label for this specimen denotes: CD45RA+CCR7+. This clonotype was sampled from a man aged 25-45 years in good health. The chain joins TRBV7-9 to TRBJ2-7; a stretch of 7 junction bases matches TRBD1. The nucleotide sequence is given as TGTGCCAGCAGCTCAACAGCCCCCGGGACAGAGGATTACGAGCAGTACTTC. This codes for CASSSTAPGTEDYEQYF.